The text below deals with one T cell receptor (beta chain). No antigen is known for it. This sample was included in a study of identifying expanded T cells in peripheral blood. Findings and caveats of the study: Clone count variance between roughly 2-week samples rose with total template count. Over approximately two and four weeks, about 15 and 18 clones changed, versus approximately 1.1 between replicates.

The ends lost 1 base at V and 2 bases at J; junction bases unmatched: 2. Germline assignment: CDR1 MGHRA and CDR2 YSYEKL. The CDR3 is 15 residues long. Profiled with immunoSEQ multiplex PCR; TCRdb holds only in-frame clones, not every one. This table has over 100,000 clones, less than 90% appearing once. Healthy donors had no documented immune events, such as infections, while sampled. Specimen: blood. This rearrangement joins TRBV4-1 to TRBJ2-1, with 7 bases aligning to TRBD2. This clonotype originated in a person aged 18 to 70 in good health. CDR3 in DNA: TGCGCCAGCAGCCAAGGGGACTACACCTACAATGAGCAGTTCTTC. This sequence encodes CASSQGDYTYNEQFF.